Sequencing of this T cell receptor beta chain was carried out in a study of blood T cell repertoires in COVID-19. Study in general: In each case, the material was cDNA or gDNA derived from T cells, B-cell-depleted T cells, or PBMCs.

Residents of approximately 25 US areas, aged roughly 18 to 89 years, made up the participants. Which cohort a participant joined came from the clinical history participants gave. Looked up from germline, CDR1 is SQVTM and CDR2 is ANQGSEA. V dropped 6 bases and J dropped 0; count of bases not matched to a gene: 4. CDR3 size: 14 residues. Profiling relied on immunoSEQ multiplex PCR, and the TCRdb table lists in-frame clones only, not all of them. The sample carries roughly 290,000 clones, nearly 90% recorded once. The sample consisted of PBMCs or T cells enriched from blood (not recorded which). The TCR comes from a woman in her late teens or twenties with acute COVID-19. The rearrangement links TRBV29-1 to TRBJ2-1, with 8 bases fitting TRBD2. CDR3 sequence: CSVLAGSSYNEQFF. DNA of the CDR3: TGCAGCGTATTAGCGGGGAGCTCCTACAATGAGCAGTTCTTC.